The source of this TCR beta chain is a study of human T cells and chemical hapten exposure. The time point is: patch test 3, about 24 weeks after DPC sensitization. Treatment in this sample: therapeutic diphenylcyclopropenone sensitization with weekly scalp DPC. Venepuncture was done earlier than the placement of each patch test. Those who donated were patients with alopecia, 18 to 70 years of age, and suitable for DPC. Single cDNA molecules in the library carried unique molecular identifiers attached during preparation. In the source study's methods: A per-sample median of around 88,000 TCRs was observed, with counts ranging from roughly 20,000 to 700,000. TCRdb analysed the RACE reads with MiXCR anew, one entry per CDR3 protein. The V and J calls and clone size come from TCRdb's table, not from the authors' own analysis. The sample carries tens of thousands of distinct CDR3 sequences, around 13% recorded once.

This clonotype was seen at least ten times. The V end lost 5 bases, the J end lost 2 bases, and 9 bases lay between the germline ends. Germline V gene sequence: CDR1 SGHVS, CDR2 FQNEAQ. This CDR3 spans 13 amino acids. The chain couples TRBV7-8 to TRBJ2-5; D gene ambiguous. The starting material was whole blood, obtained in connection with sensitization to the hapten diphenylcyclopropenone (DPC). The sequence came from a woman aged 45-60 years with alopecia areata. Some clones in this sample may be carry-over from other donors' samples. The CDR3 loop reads CASSLGRQETQYF. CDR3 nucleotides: TGTGCCAGCAGCCTGGGAAGGCAAGAGACCCAGTACTTC.